This T cell receptor (beta chain) was sequenced for a study of metastatic and nonmetastatic thyroid tumors. MiXCR re-clonotyped the PCR reads for TCRdb. The sample has about 93,000 clones; 9.5% to 15% are singletons. Every patient underwent thyroid surgery untreated. Note on this clone: With a much larger clone just one base away, this may be a read error. At the DNA level, this CDR3 is encoded by other sequences in the same sample as well.

The CDR3 sequence is 14 residues long. V lost 2 bases and J 8 bases, leaving 15 bases between the germline ends. Germline V gives CDR1 GTSNPN, CDR2 SVGIG (reference sequence). Sequences were obtained from blood. This TCR was sampled from a female donor with papillary thyroid cancer or a benign thyroid nodule (not recorded which). Some clones in this sample may be carry-over from other donors' samples. The V and J genes are TRBV30 and TRBJ1-4; the D gene is possibly TRBD1 (6 bases). CDR3 sequence reads: CAWSPGTLGEKLFF. CDR3 DNA: TGTGCCTGGAGTCCTGGGACATTGGGAGAAAAACTGTTTTTT.